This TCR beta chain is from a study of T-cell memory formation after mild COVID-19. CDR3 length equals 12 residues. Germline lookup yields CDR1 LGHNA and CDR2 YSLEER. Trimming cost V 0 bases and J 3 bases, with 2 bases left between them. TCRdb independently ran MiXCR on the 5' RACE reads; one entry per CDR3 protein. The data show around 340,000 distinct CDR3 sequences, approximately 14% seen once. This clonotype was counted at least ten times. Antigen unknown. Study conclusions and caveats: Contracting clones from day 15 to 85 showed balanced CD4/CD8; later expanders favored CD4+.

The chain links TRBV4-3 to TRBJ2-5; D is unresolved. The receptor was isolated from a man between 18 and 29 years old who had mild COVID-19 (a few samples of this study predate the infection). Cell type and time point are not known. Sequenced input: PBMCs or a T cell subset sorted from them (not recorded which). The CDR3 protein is CASSQDKETQYF. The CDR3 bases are TGCGCCAGCAGCCAAGACAAAGAGACCCAGTACTTC.